This TCR beta chain appears in the sequencing data of a study of shared clonotypes between healthy human individuals. Per the study methods: Junction-only sequences without quality scores were provided by ImmunoSEQ, so filtering was different. Profiled with immunoSEQ multiplex PCR; TCRdb holds only in-frame clones, not every one. For V, J and clone size, that table is used; D and trimming come from the DNA. Of 330,000 or so clones listed, roughly 70% are singletons. Study results and limitations: Genetic and exposure-history diversity was limited by the small donor number.

After removal of 0 bases from V and 6 bases from J, the junction contained 12 bases not matched to a gene. In germline, CDR1 is LGHNA, CDR2 YSLEER. This CDR3 is 17 amino acids long. For this clone: As yet, its antigen is unknown.

The TCR was taken from a young man in good health. The sample was memory CD4+ T cells sorted from blood. The subset denotes: CD45RA-negative fraction. The rearrangement links TRBV4-3 to TRBJ2-3; 7 bases fit TRBD1. The CDR3 is CASSQDTGVKLRDTQYF. The CDR3 bases are TGCGCCAGCAGCCAAGACACAGGGGTAAAGTTGAGGGATACGCAGTATTTT.